The 2 T cell receptor beta chains below all came from one sample that was sequenced in a study of identical twins. TCRdb independently ran MiXCR on the 5' RACE reads; one entry per CDR3 protein. Found here are 230,000 or so distinct CDR3 sequences, around 8% of them singletons; the top ten hold about 3%. These data were likewise used in another study, on yellow fever vaccine responses in identical twins.

Material for sequencing was CD8+ T cells sorted from blood. The receptors here all came from a young woman in good health.

This clonotype has a count of ten or more. This sequence joins TRBV10-3 and TRBJ2-7; the D is unclear. The CDR3 consists of 13 residues. Looked up from germline, CDR1 is ENHRY and CDR2 is SYGVKD. Trimming stripped 3 bases from V and 3 bases from J, with 9 bases between. The CDR3: CAISEEQSYEQYF. The CDR3 bases are TGTGCCATCAGTGAAGAGCAGAGCTACGAGCAGTACTTC.

In its sample, this clonotype was seen many times. The rearrangement uses TRBV29-1 and TRBJ2-7; D is possibly TRBD1 or TRBD2 (6 bases each). CDR1 is SQVTM and CDR2 is ANQGSEA in the germline V gene. This CDR3 comprises 15 residues. V was pared by 5 bases and J by 0 bases, with 17 bases between. As DNA, the CDR3 is TGCAGCGTTATAGGGGGTCGGGGACTCTCCTACGAGCAGTACTTC. This sequence encodes CSVIGGRGLSYEQYF.